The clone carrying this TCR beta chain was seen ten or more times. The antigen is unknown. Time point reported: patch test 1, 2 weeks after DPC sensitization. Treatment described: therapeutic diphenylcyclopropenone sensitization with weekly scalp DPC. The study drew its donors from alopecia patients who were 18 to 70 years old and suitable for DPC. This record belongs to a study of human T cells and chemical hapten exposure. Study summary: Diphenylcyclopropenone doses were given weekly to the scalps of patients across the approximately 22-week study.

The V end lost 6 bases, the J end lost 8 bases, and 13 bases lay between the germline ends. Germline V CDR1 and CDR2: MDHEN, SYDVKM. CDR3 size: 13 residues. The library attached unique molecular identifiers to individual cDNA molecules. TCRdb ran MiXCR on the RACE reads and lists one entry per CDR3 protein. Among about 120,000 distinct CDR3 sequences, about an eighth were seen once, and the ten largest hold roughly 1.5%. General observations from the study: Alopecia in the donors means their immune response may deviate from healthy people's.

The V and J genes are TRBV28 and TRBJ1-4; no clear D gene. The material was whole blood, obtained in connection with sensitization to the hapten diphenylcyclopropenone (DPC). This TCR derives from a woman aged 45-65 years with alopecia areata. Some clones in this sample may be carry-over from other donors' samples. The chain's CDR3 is CASRTAAGEKLFF. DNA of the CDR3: TGTGCCAGCAGAACTGCCGCCGGGGAAAAACTGTTTTTT.